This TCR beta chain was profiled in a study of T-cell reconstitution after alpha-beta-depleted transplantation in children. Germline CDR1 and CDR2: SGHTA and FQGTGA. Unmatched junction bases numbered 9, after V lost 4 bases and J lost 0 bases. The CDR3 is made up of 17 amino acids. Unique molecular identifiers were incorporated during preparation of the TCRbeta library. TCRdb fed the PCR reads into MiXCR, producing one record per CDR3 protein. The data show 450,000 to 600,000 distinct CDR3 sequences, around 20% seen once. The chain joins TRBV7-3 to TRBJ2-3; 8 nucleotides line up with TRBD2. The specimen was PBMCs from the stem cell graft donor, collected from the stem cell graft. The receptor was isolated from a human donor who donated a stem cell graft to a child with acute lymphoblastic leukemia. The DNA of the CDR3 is TGTGCCAGCAGCTCGCTGTCGGGAGGGCCCAGCACAGATACGCAGTATTTT. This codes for CASSSLSGGPSTDTQYF.